This T cell receptor beta chain stems from a study of molecular identifiers for immune sequencing clone quantification. Across the whole study: Within a replicate experiment, RNA obtained from either roughly 18,000 or 92,000 naive CD8 cells was divided into five aliquots, and four of those aliquots were then sequenced.

One entry per CDR3 protein, called by TCRdb with MiXCR from the PCR reads. The repertoire has some 70,000 distinct CDR3 sequences, 15% to 20% of them found once; the top ten carry over 1.3%. Sorted cell numbers of roughly 18,000 to 1,000,000, with 10%, 30% or 50% RNA, served as input for naive CD8 libraries. General study points: Some 970,000 naive cells reportedly did not prevent detection of spiked Jurkat TCR RNA from one cell.

CDR1 and CDR2 from the germline V gene are MNHEY and SMNVEV (reference sequence). Between the trimmed V and J ends, which lost 6 bases and 5 bases, there was a span of 14 bases. The CDR3 spans 13 residues. This clonotype was counted many times. The antigen is unknown. The source material was naive CD8+ T cells from blood, with Jurkat cell RNA spiked in. Subset described: FACS-sorted CD8+CD4-CCR7+CD45RA+ naive T cells. This TCR came from a human donor in good health. Some libraries in this study had Jurkat cell RNA spiked in. The genes are TRBV27 and TRBJ2-7, with D hard to call. The CDR3 sequence is CASSPVSVHEQYF. Written as DNA, the CDR3 is TGTGCCAGCAGCCCTGTGAGCGTGCACGAGCAGTACTTC.